A selection of T cell receptor beta chains follows, all from one sample in a study of T cell responses to AZD1222 COVID-19 vaccine. TCRdb keeps only in-frame clones here, not all; method: immunoSEQ multiplex PCR. The sample's table shows over 130,000 clones. Sample: peripheral blood. Receptors originate from an adult in good health. CDR3s leave out the opening cysteine and the closing phenylalanine or tryptophan.

TRBV14	TRBJ1-2	11	ASSHDPRGGYT
TRBV20-1	TRBJ2-3	13	SASRGRGRADTQY
TRBV12-3/TRBV12-4	TRBJ2-1	10	ASRMGPNEQF
TRBV27	TRBJ1-2	16	ASSLSGAGHFGAYGYT
TRBV7-9	TRBJ2-2	11	ASSPHTAGELF
TRBV5-1	TRBJ2-2	15	ASSLVGTVSGTGELF
TRBV7-9	TRBJ1-1	12	ASRGRQGRAEAF
TRBV19	TRBJ1-6	12	ASRQKGGTSPLH
TRBV19	TRBJ1-2	12	ASSTSGHNYGYT
TRBV30	TRBJ1-1	15	AWSKTPPARRKGRAF
TRBV6-6	TRBJ1-6	11	ASSGTENSPLH
TRBV7-2	TRBJ1-2	12	ASSLQGRPYGYT
TRBV18	TRBJ1-2	11	ASSPQGLEGYT
TRBV3-1/TRBV3-2	TRBJ1-2	13	ASSQAPGVDYGYT
TRBV28	TRBJ2-5	14	ASNLGGGRAGETQY
TRBV19	TRBJ1-6	12	ASSIQGQNSPLH
TRBV11-2	TRBJ2-3	10	ASSRTTDTQY
TRBV6-6	TRBJ2-3	13	ASSYAARGTDTQY
TRBV3-1/TRBV3-2	TRBJ2-1	13	ASSQPAGPHNEQF
TRBV29-1	TRBJ1-3	11	SASFRGLNTIY
TRBV7-2	TRBJ2-1	15	ASSADNRRRGYNEQF
TRBV11-3	TRBJ2-3	14	ASSSWTSGGEDTQY
TRBV4-1	TRBJ1-5	13	ASSQDRGFNQPQH
TRBV5-4	TRBJ2-6	14	ASSPQALSGANVLT
TRBV11-2	TRBJ1-4	12	ASSLGQSGEKLF
TRBV3-1/TRBV3-2	TRBJ1-3	18	ASSPFKRAFGSGGGNTIY
TRBV6-5	TRBJ2-5	13	ASSKPGTRGGGQY
TRBV9	TRBJ1-3	14	ASSVGAGGNGNTIY
TRBV7-2	TRBJ2-2	14	ASPPTGGGNTGELF